This TCR beta chain was captured in a study of blood T cell repertoires in COVID-19. Study context: The United States, Italy and Spain were the sources of the acute and convalescent COVID-19 samples.

After removal of 4 bases from V and 5 bases from J, the junction contained 7 bases not matched to a gene. The CDR3 spans 15 residues. Germline V CDR1 and CDR2: SNHLY, FYNNEI. Assay used: immunoSEQ multiplex PCR; TCRdb lists only in-frame clones, some missing. The top ten clones hold roughly 1.2% of a sample with 100,000 to 150,000 clones, around nine tenths of them seen once. J is TRBJ2-5 and V is TRBV2; 10 nucleotides align to TRBD1. The source material was peripheral blood. The clonotype was recovered from a woman aged 80 or over with acute or convalescent COVID-19. CDR3 protein: CASSGQGARYETQYF. DNA for the CDR3: TGTGCCAGCAGTGGACAGGGGGCGCGCTATGAGACCCAGTACTTC.